The 28 T cell receptor beta chains below were found in one sample sequenced in a study of Graves' ophthalmopathy and Graves' hyperthyroidism. For repertoire sequencing, the TCR beta CDR3 regions were amplified from RNA transcripts. First-round RT-PCR employed HTBI primers, with a second-round multiplex PCR after it. TCRdb reanalysed the multiplex PCR reads using MiXCR and keeps one entry per CDR3 protein. The sample includes over a million distinct CDR3 sequences, approximately 35% of them seen just once. The sample comprised peripheral blood or thyroid tissue (not recorded which). These receptors all stem from an adult man with Graves' hyperthyroidism.

The J gene is TRBJ2-2, the V gene TRBV2; 7 bases are a match to TRBD1. This CDR3 comprises 15 residues. After removal of 4 bases from V and 6 bases from J, the junction contained 8 bases not matched to a gene. Per the germline V gene, CDR1 is SNHLY and CDR2 is FYNNEI. CDR3 bases: TGTGCCAGCAGTGGAGGGACAGTTAATTCCGGGGAGCTGTTTTTT. Translating gives CASSGGTVNSGELFF.

The V call is TRBV20-1, the J call TRBJ1-2, with D perhaps matching TRBD1 (5 bases). The CDR3 contains 11 residues. CDR1 and CDR2 from the germline V gene are DFQATT and SNEGSKA (reference sequence). The CDR3 loop reads CSVEDGQGLTF. CDR3 DNA sequence: TGCAGCGTTGAAGATGGGCAGGGTCTCACCTTC.

This sequence joins TRBV25-1 and TRBJ1-1; weak D call: TRBD1 (5 bases). Trimming removed 3 bases from V and 6 bases from J, with 17 bases in between. Germline assignment: CDR1 MGHDK and CDR2 SYGVNS. The CDR3 is 15 residues long. DNA of the CDR3: TGTGCCAGCAGTGATGGACGGTGGGGGAAGTCTGAAGCTTTCTTT. This codes for CASSDGRWGKSEAFF.

The sample holds a few counts of this clonotype. The chain combines TRBV6-5 with TRBJ1-1; 9 bases are shared with TRBD1. This CDR3 is 14 amino acids long. Looked up from germline, CDR1 is MNHEY and CDR2 is SVGAGI. The trim removed 6 bases at V and 3 bases at J, leaving 5 bases unmatched. CDR3 in DNA: TGTGCCAGCAGCATACAGGGGGCCTACACTGAAGCTTTCTTT. It codes for CASSIQGAYTEAFF.

The chain joins TRBV20-1 to TRBJ2-7; D is unresolved. Per germline, CDR1 DFQATT and CDR2 SNEGSKA (reference sequence). V lost 6 bases to trimming and J lost 2 bases, with 20 bases between them. CDR3 length: 15 amino acids. The CDR3 nucleotides read TGCAGTGCCAGCAGACCCCCTGTAGAGACCTACGAGCAGTACTTC. This gives the protein CSASRPPVETYEQYF.

A few counts support this clonotype. The chain links TRBV6-2 or TRBV6-3 to TRBJ1-2; the D is unclear. Germline V gene sequence: CDR1 MNHEY, CDR2 SVGEGT. The CDR3 contains 13 residues. With 2 bases removed from V and 6 bases from J, the gap between germline ends came to 10 bases. The CDR3 DNA is TGTGCCAGCAGTTACGGCCCATGGAATGGCTACACCTTC. This sequence encodes CASSYGPWNGYTF.

Only a few counts were recorded for this clonotype. The rearrangement links TRBV20-1 to TRBJ1-1; D may be TRBD1 (6 bases). CDR1 DFQATT and CDR2 SNEGSKA come from the germline V gene (reference sequence). Trimming shortened V by 3 bases and J by 4 bases, and 24 bases separated the two germline ends. CDR3 length: 17 residues. The CDR3 nucleotides read TGCAGTGCTAGTGGGGGGCCTAGCCTGAACAGAGGCACTGAAGCTTTCTTT. This sequence encodes CSASGGPSLNRGTEAFF.

In the case of this clonotype: This sequence may be a read error, since a much larger clone differs from it by one base. V usage is TRBV2 and J usage is TRBJ2-7; D remains unclear. In germline, CDR1 is SNHLY, CDR2 FYNNEI. The length of the CDR3 is 11 residues. CDR3 sequence (DNA): TGTGCCAGCGGTGACGGCTGCGAGCAGTACTTC. Translated: CASGDGCEQYF.

The V and J genes are TRBV7-9 and TRBJ2-5, with 7 bases lining up with TRBD2. After removal of 4 bases from V and 5 bases from J, the junction contained 7 bases not matched to a gene. This CDR3 is built from 14 residues. CDR1 and CDR2 from the germline V gene are SEHNR and FQNEAQ (reference sequence). CDR3 sequence reads: CASSSRAGSETQYF. For the CDR3, the DNA is TGTGCCAGCAGCTCCCGAGCGGGGAGTGAGACCCAGTACTTC.

The J gene is TRBJ1-1, the V gene TRBV7-9, with D perhaps matching TRBD1 (5 bases). Germline-derived CDR1 and CDR2 are SEHNR and FQNEAQ (reference sequence). This CDR3 contains 11 residues. V dropped 8 bases and J dropped 7 bases, with 11 bases sitting between them. Here the CDR3 reads CASGTSGEAFF. The CDR3, as DNA: TGTGCCAGCGGGACTTCCGGTGAAGCTTTCTTT.

The chain employs TRBV12-3 or TRBV12-4 and TRBJ2-5, with 8 bases lining up with TRBD1. The CDR3 extends over 16 amino acids. Trimming cost V 2 bases and J 4 bases; bases outside gene matches: 9. The CDR3 bases are TGTGCCAGCAGTTTATTAGGGGCCAGGGGGCTAGAGACCCAGTACTTC. It is translated as CASSLLGARGLETQYF.

The table lists this clonotype with a few counts. V is TRBV9 and J is TRBJ1-5, with D perhaps TRBD1 (6 bases). The end of the DNA is better explained by TRBJ2-3, so the J call may be wrong. The germline V gene encodes CDR1 SGDLS and CDR2 YYNGEE. CDR3 length equals 14 residues. The CDR3 DNA sequence: TGTGCCAGCAGCGTTCAGGGGAGCACAGATACGCAGTATTTT. Translating gives CASSVQGSTDTQYF.

In this sample, this clonotype turned up many times. The genes are TRBV5-4 and TRBJ1-6; D may be TRBD1 (5 bases). The CDR3 is made up of 14 amino acids. Trimming cost V 4 bases and J 9 bases, with 14 bases left between them. The germline V gene encodes CDR1 SGHNT and CDR2 YYREEE (reference sequence). The CDR3 DNA is TGTGCCAGCAGCCACCAGGGTGAAGGTTCACCCCTCCACTTT. This translates into CASSHQGEGSPLHF. The complete variable domain, with remaining parts taken from reference TRBV5-4 and TRBJ1-6, reads ETGVTQSPTHLIKTRGQQVTLRCSSQSGHNTVSWYQQALGQGPQFIFQYYREEENGRGNFPPRFSGLQFPNYSSELNVNALELDDSALYLCASSHQGEGSPLHFGNGTRLTVT.

This clonotype appeared a single time. The V call is TRBV9, the J call TRBJ1-3, with TRBD1 matching 10 bases. The CDR3 runs to 15 residues. Per germline, CDR1 SGDLS and CDR2 YYNGEE. J lost 6 bases, V lost 7 bases, and 10 bases had no gene match. The CDR3 spells CASATAGTGVNTIYF. For the CDR3, the DNA is TGTGCCAGCGCAACGGCCGGGACAGGGGTAAACACCATATATTTT.

The chain uses TRBV10-3 and TRBJ1-1; D gene unclear. The germline V gene has CDR1 ENHRY and CDR2 SYGVKD. This CDR3 is built from 11 residues. The germline V and J ends were trimmed by 3 bases and 10 bases, with 9 bases remaining between them. CDR3: CAISEKRGAFF. The CDR3 DNA follows: TGTGCCATCAGTGAAAAACGAGGAGCTTTCTTT.

The chain joins TRBV29-1 to TRBJ1-1; perhaps TRBD1 as D (5 bases). Trimming removed 8 bases at V and 1 base at J, with 17 bases between. CDR1 is SQVTM, CDR2 ANQGSEA, per germline. This CDR3 is 14 amino acids long. The CDR3 nucleotides read TGCAGCCTTTTCAGACACACAGGGAACACTGAAGCTTTCTTT. Translating gives CSLFRHTGNTEAFF.

The chain is built from TRBV7-9 and TRBJ1-1; tentative D call: TRBD1 (6 bases). V dropped 6 bases and J dropped 6 bases, with 14 bases sitting between them. The germline V gene encodes CDR1 SEHNR and CDR2 FQNEAQ (reference sequence). The CDR3 is 13 residues long. The CDR3, as DNA: TGTGCCAGCAGGGATGCCGGGACACCTGAAGCTTTCTTT. It is translated as CASRDAGTPEAFF.

This clonotype was detected many times. This chain links TRBV19 with TRBJ2-2; no firm D call. V lost 7 bases to trimming and J lost 4 bases, with 13 bases between them. In germline, CDR1 is LNHDA, CDR2 SQIVND (reference sequence). This CDR3 contains 14 residues. The CDR3 sequence is CASTTLGFTGELFF. The CDR3 nucleotides read TGTGCCAGTACTACCCTCGGGTTCACCGGGGAGCTGTTTTTT.

This clonotype was counted many times. This rearrangement joins TRBV5-1 to TRBJ2-7; 11 bases fit TRBD1. Germline assignment: CDR1 SGHRS and CDR2 YFSETQ. The CDR3 extends over 15 amino acids. V dropped 4 bases and J dropped 1; count of bases not matched to a gene: 4. CDR3 sequence reads: CASSQDRGLSYEQYF. The CDR3 DNA reads TGCGCCAGCAGCCAGGACAGGGGGCTTTCCTACGAGCAGTACTTC. The variable domain in full, completed from reference TRBV5-1 and TRBJ2-7, reads KAGVTQTPRYLIKTRGQQVTLSCSPISGHRSVSWYQQTPGQGLQFLFEYFSETQRNKGNFPGRFSGRQFSNSRSEMNVSTLELGDSALYLCASSQDRGLSYEQYFGPGTRLTVT.

Many counts were recorded for this clonotype. The chain joins TRBV19 to TRBJ1-1; no definite D call. Germline lookup yields CDR1 LNHDA and CDR2 SQIVND (reference sequence). CDR3 length: 13 amino acids. V lost 3 bases to trimming and J lost 3 bases, with 8 bases between them. The CDR3 nucleotides read TGTGCCAGTAGTATGTCGTTTGACACTGAAGCTTTCTTT. Amino acid sequence: CASSMSFDTEAFF.

This clonotype was observed many times. Here the CDR3 DNA reads TGTGCCAGCAGCTTCACAGGGGGAAACTATGGCTACACCTTC. This encodes CASSFTGGNYGYTF. V usage is TRBV7-2 and J usage is TRBJ1-2; the match to TRBD1 covers 8 bases. Losses at the gene ends were 3 bases for V and 2 bases for J; bases not matched to a gene: 2. The germline gives CDR1 SGHTA, CDR2 FQGNSA. The CDR3 runs 14 residues.

This clonotype was counted many times. The chain couples TRBV20-1 to TRBJ1-2; no reliable D call. The V end was cut by 3 bases, the J end by 2 bases, with 13 bases between. The germline gives CDR1 DFQATT, CDR2 SNEGSKA (reference sequence). The CDR3 sequence is 14 residues long. CDR3 amino acids: CSASVAVRNYGYTF. The DNA of the CDR3 is TGCAGTGCTAGTGTGGCCGTCAGAAACTATGGCTACACCTTC.

J is TRBJ2-7 and V is TRBV9; the match to TRBD1 covers 8 bases. Germline-derived CDR1 and CDR2 are SGDLS and YYNGEE. There are 14 residues in the CDR3. J was trimmed by 5 bases and V by 6 bases; bases with no gene match: 10. DNA of the CDR3: TGTGCCAGCACCCGGACAGGGAGTCGCGACGAGCAGTACTTC. This gives the protein CASTRTGSRDEQYF.

The CDR3 reads CSVVGGNYGTEAFF. DNA for the CDR3: TGCAGCGTTGTCGGGGGGAACTATGGCACTGAAGCTTTCTTT. The V gene is TRBV29-1, the J gene TRBJ1-1, with D possibly TRBD1 on 5 matching bases. The CDR3 is made up of 14 amino acids. Germline CDR1 is SQVTM and CDR2 is ANQGSEA. Trimming shortened V by 4 bases and J by 4 bases, and 16 bases separated the two germline ends.

This clonotype was found many times. This rearrangement joins TRBV5-1 to TRBJ2-7; the D is unclear. The V and J ends lost 4 bases and 5 bases respectively, with 16 bases between them. There are 14 residues in the CDR3. The V gene's germline CDR1 is SGHRS and CDR2 YFSETQ. CDR3 amino acids: CASSPRSSIHEQYF. CDR3 coding DNA: TGCGCCAGCAGCCCCCGCTCCAGTATCCACGAGCAGTACTTC.

In its sample, this clonotype was seen many times. The V call is TRBV13, the J call TRBJ1-2; D is uncertain. CDR1 and CDR2 (germline): PRHDT, FYEKMQ (reference sequence). This CDR3 spans 15 amino acids. Trimming shortened V by 5 bases and J by 0 bases, and 13 bases separated the two germline ends. The CDR3 loop is CASSLVDGSNYGYTF. The CDR3 nucleotides read TGTGCCAGCAGCCTAGTCGACGGATCTAACTATGGCTACACCTTC.

The sample holds many counts of this clonotype. The chain combines TRBV7-8 with TRBJ2-7; weak D call: TRBD2 (6 bases). CDR1 and CDR2 from the germline V gene are SGHVS and FQNEAQ. The V and J ends lost 3 bases and 4 bases respectively, with 10 bases between them. This CDR3 is 13 amino acids long. The CDR3 loop is CASSFSGTYEQYF. The CDR3 DNA reads as TGTGCCAGCAGCTTTTCAGGGACTTACGAGCAGTACTTC. Full variable domain (remainder filled in from reference TRBV7-8 and TRBJ2-7): GAGVSQSPRYKVAKRGQDVALRCDPISGHVSLFWYQQALGQGPEFLTYFQNEAQLDKSGLPSDRFFAERPEGSVSTLKIQRTQQEDSAVYLCASSFSGTYEQYFGPGTRLTVT.

This clonotype occurred many times. This chain joins TRBV7-8 and TRBJ1-2; D gene unclear. CDR1 is SGHVS and CDR2 is FQNEAQ in the germline V gene. The CDR3 extends over 15 amino acids. Trimming left V 4 bases short and J 5 bases short, with 17 bases between. This CDR3 reads CASSSNRLSTYGYTF. The CDR3 DNA follows: TGTGCCAGCAGCTCAAACAGATTATCCACGTATGGCTACACCTTC.